Each of the 27 T cell receptor beta chains below was sequenced from the same sample in a study of blood T cell repertoires in COVID-19. Data came from immunoSEQ multiplex PCR; TCRdb stores just in-frame clones and leaves some out. Of about 34,000 clones detected, about 85% appear once; the ten largest clones hold more than 14%. The sample was peripheral blood. These receptors all come from a human donor with acute or convalescent COVID-19. The donor label of this sample is uncertain.

The CDR3 nucleotides are TGTGCCAGCACCCCGGCGGCGGGAGTTAATGAGCAGTTCTTC. As protein: CASTPAAGVNEQFF. The genes are TRBV6-2 or TRBV6-3 and TRBJ2-1; TRBD2 matches at 7 bases. Losses at the gene ends were 7 bases for V and 7 bases for J; bases not matched to a gene: 10. CDR3 length: 14 residues. Germline CDR1 and CDR2: MNHEY and SVGEGT.

The chain has TRBV11-3 and TRBJ1-2, with D maybe TRBD1 (5 bases). CDR1 and CDR2 from the germline V gene are SGHNT and YENEEA. There are 17 residues in the CDR3. V was trimmed by 5 bases and J by 2 bases, leaving 21 bases between them. DNA for the CDR3: TGTGCCAGCAGCCAGAGTTTACTTCTGGGGCGGAACTATGGCTACACCTTC. It is translated as CASSQSLLLGRNYGYTF.

This clone occurred once. V is TRBV18 and J is TRBJ2-1, with D maybe TRBD2 (6 bases). Germline CDR1 reads KGHSH; CDR2 reads LQKENI. The CDR3 runs 13 residues. V gave up 8 bases and J gave up 7 bases, with 15 bases separating them. The CDR3 nucleotides read TGTGCCAGCACTACCGGGGCGGGGAATGAGCAGTTCTTC. It yields the protein CASTTGAGNEQFF.

The rearrangement links TRBV19 to TRBJ2-7; D is possibly TRBD1 (5 bases). CDR1 LNHDA and CDR2 SQIVND come from the germline V gene (reference sequence). Between the trimmed V and J ends, which lost 6 bases and 4 bases, there was a span of 16 bases. CDR3 size: 14 residues. In DNA form, the CDR3 reads TGTGCCAGTAGAGCAGTTGCAGGGTCTTACGAGCAGTACTTC. As protein: CASRAVAGSYEQYF.

This clone was found a few times. The rearrangement links TRBV6-2 or TRBV6-3 to TRBJ1-2; 8 bases match TRBD1. The V gene end was trimmed by 4 bases and the J gene end by 3 bases; junction bases not matched to a gene: 4. Per the germline V gene, CDR1 is MNHEY and CDR2 is SVGEGT. The CDR3 length is 14 residues. This chain's CDR3 is CASSSGTGDYGYTF. For the CDR3, the DNA is TGTGCCAGCAGTTCCGGGACAGGAGACTATGGCTACACCTTC.

The chain carries TRBV6-5 and TRBJ1-1; D unclear. V was pared by 5 bases and J by 6 bases, with 10 bases between. In germline, CDR1 is MNHEY, CDR2 SVGAGI. The CDR3 runs 12 residues. The CDR3 sequence: CASSPSPPEAFF. The CDR3 nucleotides read TGTGCCAGCAGTCCCTCCCCCCCTGAAGCTTTCTTT.

This chain connects TRBV6-5 to TRBJ1-2, with a weak D call TRBD1 (6 bases). This CDR3 is 13 amino acids long. Looked up from germline, CDR1 is MNHEY and CDR2 is SVGAGI. V dropped 3 bases and J dropped 6 bases, with 11 bases sitting between them. The CDR3 loop is CASSYGGAHGYTF. The CDR3 region has the DNA TGTGCCAGCAGTTATGGGGGGGCGCATGGCTACACCTTC.

The V call is TRBV12-3 or TRBV12-4, the J call TRBJ1-1; possible D gene TRBD1, 5 bases. V was pared by 5 bases and J by 1 base, with 8 bases between. The CDR3 is 13 residues long. CDR3 nucleotide sequence: TGTGCCAGCAGTGCCCAGGGGAACACTGAAGCTTTCTTT. It yields the protein CASSAQGNTEAFF.

V is TRBV18 and J is TRBJ1-5; 12 bases agree with TRBD1. J lost 6 bases, V lost 3 bases, and 3 bases had no gene match. CDR1 KGHSH and CDR2 LQKENI come from the germline V gene. CDR3 length equals 15 residues. This CDR3 reads CASSPGTGGFQPQHF. In DNA form, the CDR3 reads TGTGCCAGCTCACCCGGGACAGGGGGCTTTCAGCCCCAGCATTTT.

This chain joins TRBV11-2 and TRBJ2-2, with 8 nucleotides matching TRBD2. Germline trimming cut 3 bases from V and 7 bases from J; bases unmatched to any gene: 7. Germline V CDR1 and CDR2: SGHAT, FQNNGV. The CDR3 loop spans 15 amino acids. As DNA, the CDR3 is TGTGCCAGCAGCTTTTTGGGAGCGGGGGACGGGGAGCTGTTTTTT. Translating it yields CASSFLGAGDGELFF.

The chain combines TRBV18 with TRBJ2-1; D possibly corresponds to TRBD1 (6 bases). The V end was cut by 4 bases, the J end by 0 bases, with 16 bases between. The CDR3 consists of 17 residues. The germline V gene has CDR1 KGHSH and CDR2 LQKENI. In DNA form, the CDR3 reads TGTGCCAGCTCACTGGACAGCGGCCTCTACTCCTACAATGAGCAGTTCTTC. Protein product: CASSLDSGLYSYNEQFF. Combining the CDR3 with reference TRBV18 and TRBJ2-1 gives the whole variable domain NAGVMQNPRHLVRRRGQEARLRCSPMKGHSHVYWYRQLPEEGLKFMVYLQKENIIDESGMPKERFSAEFPKEGPSILRIQQVVRGDSAAYFCASSLDSGLYSYNEQFFGPGTRLTVL.

J is TRBJ1-2 and V is TRBV19; 7 nucleotides agree with TRBD1. The V segment lost 6 bases and the J segment 2 bases; nucleotides outside the gene matches: 6. This CDR3 spans 14 amino acids. The germline CDR1 and CDR2 sequences are LNHDA and SQIVND (reference sequence). The CDR3 coding sequence is TGTGCCAGTAGACTCACAGGGGTCAACTATGGCTACACCTTC. Translating it yields CASRLTGVNYGYTF.

The chain uses TRBV5-4 and TRBJ2-7; 7 bases line up with TRBD1. CDR1 and CDR2 from the germline V gene are SGHNT and YYREEE (reference sequence). Trimming cost V 4 bases and J 2 bases; bases outside gene matches: 6. The CDR3 extends over 14 amino acids. This CDR3 reads CASSTPGQPYEQYF. The CDR3 DNA sequence: TGTGCCAGCAGCACCCCGGGACAGCCCTACGAGCAGTACTTC.

J is TRBJ2-1 and V is TRBV30; the match to TRBD2 covers 14 bases. The CDR3 is made up of 16 amino acids. The germline CDR1 and CDR2 sequences are GTSNPN and SVGIG (reference sequence). The V and J ends lost 3 bases and 4 bases, in that order; junction bases with no gene match: 5. In nucleotides, the CDR3 is TGTGCCTGGAGCAGGACTAGCGGGGGGCCATACAATGAGCAGTTCTTC. Amino acid sequence: CAWSRTSGGPYNEQFF.

V gene TRBV30 combines with J gene TRBJ2-7; 9 bases are a match to TRBD1. Germline V CDR1 and CDR2: GTSNPN, SVGIG (reference sequence). Trimming removed 3 bases from V and 6 bases from J; junction bases left unmatched: 12. The CDR3 totals 15 residues. The CDR3 is CAWSYRDRVFGEQYF. The CDR3 DNA sequence: TGTGCCTGGAGCTACCGGGACAGGGTATTTGGCGAGCAGTACTTC.

J is TRBJ1-3 and V is TRBV28, with D possibly TRBD1 on 6 matching bases. This CDR3 has 15 amino acids. Germline V gene lookup returns CDR1 MDHEN and CDR2 SYDVKM. V was cut by 6 bases and J by 4 bases, with 16 bases left in between. The CDR3 DNA reads TGTGCCAGCAGCTTGGGGGCAACGGCGGGAAACACCATATATTTT. It codes for CASSLGATAGNTIYF.

This clone has just a few counts. This sequence joins TRBV7-2 and TRBJ2-6, with 10 bases lining up with TRBD1. The germline V gene encodes CDR1 SGHTA and CDR2 FQGNSA. The CDR3 extends over 19 amino acids. With V trimmed by 2 bases and J by 1 base, 8 bases remained unmatched. This CDR3 is CASSLRLTGGRSGANVLTF. The DNA for the CDR3 is TGTGCCAGCAGCTTAAGATTGACAGGGGGCCGGTCTGGGGCCAACGTCCTGACTTTC.

The table lists this clone with a count of one. The chain employs TRBV10-3 and TRBJ2-5; 8 bases align to TRBD1. Germline V gene data show CDR1 as ENHRY and CDR2 as SYGVKD. With 5 bases clipped from V and 1 base from J, the junction kept 3 bases outside the gene matches. This CDR3 contains 14 residues. In DNA form, the CDR3 reads TGTGCCATCAGTATAGGACAGGGCCAAGAGACCCAGTACTTC. Protein sequence: CAISIGQGQETQYF.

This chain links TRBV4-3 with TRBJ1-2; D is possibly TRBD1 (5 bases). V dropped 2 bases and J dropped 6 bases, with 10 bases sitting between them. This CDR3 comprises 13 residues. Germline CDR1 LGHNA, CDR2 YSLEER. The CDR3, as DNA: TGCGCCAGCAGCCAATCCGCGGGGGATGGCTACACCTTC. Translated, it gives CASSQSAGDGYTF.

This chain uses TRBV20-1 with TRBJ1-2; D may be TRBD1 (5 bases). The CDR3 is 14 amino acids. Trimming removed 3 bases from V and 5 bases from J, with 16 bases in between. The germline V gene encodes CDR1 DFQATT and CDR2 SNEGSKA (reference sequence). The CDR3 coding sequence is TGCAGTGCTAGTTGGCAGGGCGAGAGGTATGGCTACACCTTC. Translation gives CSASWQGERYGYTF.

This chain links TRBV11-3 with TRBJ1-6; the D is unclear. V gave up 5 bases and J gave up 4 bases, with 6 bases separating them. The germline V gene encodes CDR1 SGHNT and CDR2 YENEEA. The CDR3 is 13 residues long. The CDR3 region has the DNA TGTGCCAGCAGCCTGACTTATAATTCACCCCTCCACTTT. The encoded protein is CASSLTYNSPLHF.

The J gene is TRBJ2-1, the V gene TRBV14, with no clear D. The CDR3 runs 12 residues. Per the germline V gene, CDR1 is SGHDN and CDR2 is FVKESK. The V and J ends lost 0 bases and 13 bases respectively, with 10 bases between them. The CDR3 nucleotides are TGTGCCAGCAGCCAAGAGTTAAATTTACAGTTCTTC. Its protein is CASSQELNLQFF.

V is TRBV5-8 and J is TRBJ2-1, with 7 bases identical to TRBD2. Losses at the gene ends were 7 bases for V and 7 bases for J; bases not matched to a gene: 17. Germline CDR1 reads SGHTS; CDR2 reads YDEGEE. The CDR3 consists of 16 residues. The chain's CDR3 is CASPPGGGSVRNEQFF. CDR3 DNA: TGTGCCAGCCCACCTGGGGGGGGTAGTGTTAGAAATGAGCAGTTCTTC.

The V gene is TRBV28, the J gene TRBJ1-4; TRBD1 agrees at 7 bases. Germline assignment: CDR1 MDHEN and CDR2 SYDVKM. The CDR3 has 16 residues. Trimming cost V 3 bases and J 5 bases; bases outside gene matches: 9. The CDR3 region has the DNA TGTGCCAGCAGTTTCGTTCCGGGCAGGGGGAATGAAAAACTGTTTTTT. Encoded protein: CASSFVPGRGNEKLFF.

The chain links TRBV2 to TRBJ1-1; 7 bases agree with TRBD1. The V gene end was trimmed by 2 bases and the J gene end by 7 bases; junction bases not matched to a gene: 7. CDR1 SNHLY and CDR2 FYNNEI come from the germline V gene. There are 14 residues in the CDR3. CDR3 loop: CASSEQGVYYEAFF. In nucleotides, the CDR3 is TGTGCCAGCAGTGAACAGGGGGTCTACTATGAAGCTTTCTTT.

The chain joins TRBV5-5 to TRBJ1-6; maybe TRBD1 (6 bases). In germline, CDR1 is SGHKS, CDR2 YYEKEE (reference sequence). CDR3 size: 15 residues. V shed 4 bases and J shed 13 bases, with 21 bases lying between them. The CDR3 bases are TGTGCCAGCAGCATGGAGGCTGTGGAGGGGGGGCCCCTCCACTTT. It is translated as CASSMEAVEGGPLHF.

This chain uses TRBV5-1 with TRBJ2-3; 8 bases map to TRBD2. J was trimmed by 4 bases and V by 4 bases; bases with no gene match: 5. The V gene's germline CDR1 is SGHRS and CDR2 YFSETQ. This CDR3 is 14 amino acids long. This chain's CDR3 is CASSPGRVADTQYF. The CDR3 region has the DNA TGCGCCAGCAGCCCCGGGAGGGTAGCAGATACGCAGTATTTT.